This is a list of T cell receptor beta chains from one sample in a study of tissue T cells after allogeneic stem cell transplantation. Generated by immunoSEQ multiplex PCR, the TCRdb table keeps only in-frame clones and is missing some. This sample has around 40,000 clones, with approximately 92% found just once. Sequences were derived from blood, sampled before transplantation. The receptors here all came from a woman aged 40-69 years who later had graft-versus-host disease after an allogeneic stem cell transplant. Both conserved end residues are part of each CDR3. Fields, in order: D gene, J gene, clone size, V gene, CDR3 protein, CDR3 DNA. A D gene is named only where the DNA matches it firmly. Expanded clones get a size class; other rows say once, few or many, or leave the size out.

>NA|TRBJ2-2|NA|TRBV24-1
CATSDPSRVDGELFF
TGTGCCACCAGTGATCCCTCTCGGGTCGACGGGGAGCTGTTTTTT
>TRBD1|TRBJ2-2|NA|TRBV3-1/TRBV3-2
CASSQGTGANTGELFF
TGTGCCAGCAGCCAAGGGACAGGGGCCAACACCGGGGAGCTGTTTTTT
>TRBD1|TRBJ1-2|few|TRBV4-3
CASSQDSQGANYGYTF
TGCGCCAGCAGCCAAGACTCACAGGGGGCTAACTATGGCTACACCTTC
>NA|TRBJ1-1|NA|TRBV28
CASRTEMNTEAFF
TGTGCCAGCAGGACAGAAATGAACACTGAAGCTTTCTTT
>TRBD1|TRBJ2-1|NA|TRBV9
CASSVEGGVRYNEQFF
TGTGCCAGCAGCGTAGAAGGGGGCGTACGGTACAATGAGCAGTTCTTC
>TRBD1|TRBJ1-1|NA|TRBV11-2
CASSQWTGQGYTEAFF
TGTGCCAGCAGCCAATGGACCGGACAGGGGTACACTGAAGCTTTCTTT
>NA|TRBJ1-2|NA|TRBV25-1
CASSKGEGQSYGYTF
TGTGCCAGCAGTAAAGGGGAGGGACAATCCTATGGCTACACCTTC
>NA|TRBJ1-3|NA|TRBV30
CAWSVDSGNTIYF
TGTGCCTGGAGTGTAGACAGCGGAAACACCATATATTTT
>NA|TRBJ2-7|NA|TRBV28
CASSWLSYEQYF
TGTGCCAGCAGTTGGTTGTCCTACGAGCAGTACTTC
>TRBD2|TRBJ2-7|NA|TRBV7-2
CASSLTLLAGGYEQYF
TGTGCCAGCAGCTTAACCCTACTAGCGGGAGGCTACGAGCAGTACTTC
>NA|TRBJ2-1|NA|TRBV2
CASSEVTRRNEQFF
TGTGCCAGCAGTGAAGTAACTCGGCGGAACGAGCAGTTCTTC
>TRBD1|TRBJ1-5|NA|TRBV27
CASSHYAEWDRGPSNQPQHF
TGTGCCAGCAGCCACTACGCAGAGTGGGACAGGGGGCCCAGCAATCAGCCCCAGCATTTT
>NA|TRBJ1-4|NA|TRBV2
CASSRVEKLFF
TGTGCCAGCAGCAGGGTTGAAAAACTGTTTTTT
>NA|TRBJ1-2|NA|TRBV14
CASSLGLNYGYTF
TGTGCCAGCAGCCTGGGCCTTAACTATGGCTACACCTTC
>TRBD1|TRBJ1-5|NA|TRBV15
CATSLGTGNQPQHF
TGTGCCACCAGCTTAGGGACAGGGAACCAGCCCCAGCATTTT
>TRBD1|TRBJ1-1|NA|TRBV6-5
CASGQGGEAFF
TGTGCCAGCGGGCAGGGGGGAGAAGCTTTCTTT
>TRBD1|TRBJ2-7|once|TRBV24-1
CATSATTGGEQYF
TGTGCCACCAGTGCCACCACAGGGGGCGAGCAGTACTTC
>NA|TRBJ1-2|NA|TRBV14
CASSQSLIYGYTF
TGTGCCAGCAGCCAATCCCTGATCTATGGCTACACCTTC
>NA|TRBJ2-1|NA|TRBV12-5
CASGLAGLPSYNEQFF
TGTGCTAGTGGTTTGGCAGGACTACCCTCCTACAATGAGCAGTTCTTC
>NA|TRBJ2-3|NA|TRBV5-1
CASAPGRRGTDTQYF
TGCGCCAGCGCTCCGGGCCGTCGGGGCACAGATACGCAGTATTTT
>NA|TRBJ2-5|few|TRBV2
CASRAGVGETQYF
TGTGCCAGCAGGGCAGGGGTCGGAGAGACCCAGTACTTC
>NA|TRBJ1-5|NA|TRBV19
CASRLDPLFSNQPQHF
TGTGCCAGTAGACTCGATCCTCTTTTTAGCAATCAGCCCCAGCATTTT
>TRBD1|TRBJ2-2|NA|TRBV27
CASSFYPAAGGLGDTGELFF
TGTGCCAGCAGTTTCTACCCCGCCGCAGGGGGCCTAGGGGACACCGGGGAGCTGTTTTTT
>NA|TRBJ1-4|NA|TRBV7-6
CASRLNRAFGEKLFF
TGTGCCAGCAGGCTGAACAGGGCCTTTGGGGAAAAACTGTTTTTT
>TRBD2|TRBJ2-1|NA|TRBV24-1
CATSDFRTSGTNEQFF
TGTGCCACCAGTGATTTTCGGACTAGCGGGACCAATGAGCAGTTCTTC
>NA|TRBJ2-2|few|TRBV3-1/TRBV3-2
CASSPIRTGELFF
TGTGCCAGCAGCCCCATCCGGACCGGGGAGCTGTTTTTT
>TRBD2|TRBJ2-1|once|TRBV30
CAWSTGGSIYEQFF
TGTGCCTGGAGTACAGGCGGGAGTATCTATGAGCAGTTCTTC
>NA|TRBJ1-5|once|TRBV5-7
CASSLRIPHSNQPQHF
TGTGCCAGCAGCTTGAGGATCCCCCATAGCAATCAGCCCCAGCATTTT
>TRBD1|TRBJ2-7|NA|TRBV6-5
CASHHRGNTYEQYF
TGTGCCAGCCACCACAGGGGGAATACCTACGAGCAGTACTTC
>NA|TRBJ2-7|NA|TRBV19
CASSINTRSSEQYF
TGTGCCAGTAGTATAAACACCCGGTCGAGCGAGCAGTACTTC
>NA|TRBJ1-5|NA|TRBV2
CASSEASTSNQPQHF
TGTGCCAGCAGTGAAGCTTCGACGAGCAATCAGCCCCAGCATTTT
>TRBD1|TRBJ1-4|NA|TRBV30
CAWSLGQGATNEKLFF
TGTGCCTGGTCTTTGGGACAGGGGGCAACTAATGAAAAACTGTTTTTT
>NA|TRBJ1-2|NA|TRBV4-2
CASSQATTANYGYTF
TGTGCCAGCAGCCAAGCGACAACCGCTAACTATGGCTACACCTTC
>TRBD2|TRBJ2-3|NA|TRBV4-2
CASSQDLGGVMKTDTQYF
TGTGCCAGCAGCCAAGATCTTGGGGGGGTTATGAAAACAGATACGCAGTATTTT
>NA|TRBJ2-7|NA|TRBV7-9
CASSAGLTLYEQYF
TGTGCCAGCAGCGCAGGACTTACGCTATACGAGCAGTACTTC
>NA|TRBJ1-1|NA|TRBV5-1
CASRMGGPNTEAFF
TGCGCCAGCAGGATGGGAGGGCCGAACACTGAAGCTTTCTTT
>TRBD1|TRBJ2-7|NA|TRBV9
CASSVAGTVPSYEQYF
TGTGCCAGCAGCGTGGCAGGGACAGTGCCTTCCTACGAGCAGTACTTC
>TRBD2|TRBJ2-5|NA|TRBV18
CASSPPGLAGGETQYF
TGTGCCAGCTCACCACCGGGACTAGCGGGAGGAGAGACCCAGTACTTC
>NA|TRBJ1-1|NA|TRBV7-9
CASSLYSLVGAFF
TGTGCCAGCAGCTTATACTCATTGGTCGGAGCTTTCTTT
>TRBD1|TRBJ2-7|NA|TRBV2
CASSEALGTGRYF
TGTGCCAGCAGTGAAGCGCTGGGGACAGGGCGGTACTTC
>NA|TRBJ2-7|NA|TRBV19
CATSQAGSSYEQYF
TGTGCCACCTCCCAAGCGGGCTCCTCCTACGAGCAGTACTTC